Here is one TCR beta chain with its context. Its matching antigen is unknown. Using immunoSEQ multiplex PCR, the repertoire was profiled, and TCRdb retains in-frame clones only, with some absent. Of some 240,000 clones listed, about four fifths are singletons. In germline, CDR1 is MNHEY, CDR2 SMNVEV (reference sequence). The CDR3 totals 16 residues. The V gene end was trimmed by 2 bases and the J gene end by 6 bases; junction bases not matched to a gene: 7. This record belongs to a study of Tregs in tolerant kidney transplant recipients. Overall study findings and caveats: The small number of patients limits these findings pending further validation.

The TCR comes from a human donor in good health. The chain has TRBV27 and TRBJ1-5, with 10 bases fitting TRBD1. Sequencing was carried out using CD4+ T cells from blood. The DNA of the CDR3 is TGTGCCAGCAGTTTAGGGACAGGGGCGCTTCTTCAGCCCCAGCATTTT. It codes for CASSLGTGALLQPQHF.